Listed here are 28 T cell receptor beta chains from one sample, sequenced in a study of cytomegalovirus exposure and HLA in healthy donors. 60 Vbeta and 13 Jbeta primers were used in PCR. Sequenced by immunoSEQ multiplex PCR; TCRdb stores in-frame clones only, minus some. The sample holds about 130,000 clones, roughly 72% seen once. Sequencing was performed on PBMCs. These receptors all stem from a woman between 45 and 65 years old in good health and CMV-seronegative.

The V gene is TRBV7-9, the J gene TRBJ1-1, with D maybe TRBD1 (5 bases). V lost 5 bases and J lost 8, with 15 bases in between. Germline values: CDR1 SEHNR, CDR2 FQNEAQ (reference sequence). The CDR3 has 13 amino acids. The CDR3 nucleotides are TGTGCCAGCAGCGAAGGGGTACTGGGAGAAGCTTTCTTT. Residues: CASSEGVLGEAFF.

The V call is TRBV5-1, the J call TRBJ2-3, with D maybe TRBD2 (5 bases). Germline CDR1 and CDR2: SGHRS and YFSETQ. The CDR3 spans 14 residues. Trimming took 4 bases from V and 0 from J, leaving 9 bases between them. DNA for the CDR3: TGCGCCAGCAGCCGTAGGACTAGCACAGATACGCAGTATTTT. Residues: CASSRRTSTDTQYF.

The chain couples TRBV6-5 to TRBJ2-1; TRBD2 matches at 9 bases. Per the germline V gene, CDR1 is MNHEY and CDR2 is SVGAGI. The length of the CDR3 is 16 residues. With V trimmed by 4 bases and J by 0 bases, 4 bases remained unmatched. This chain's CDR3 is CASSSASGVSYNEQFF. The DNA of the CDR3 is TGTGCCAGCAGTTCGGCTAGCGGGGTCTCCTACAATGAGCAGTTCTTC.

The chain links TRBV4-3 to TRBJ1-2; 7 nucleotides agree with TRBD1. This CDR3 has 18 amino acids. Losses at the gene ends were 0 bases for V and 4 bases for J; bases not matched to a gene: 14. The germline V gene encodes CDR1 LGHNA and CDR2 YSLEER. This CDR3 is CASSQDTLEGAQGYGYTF. The CDR3 region has the DNA TGCGCCAGCAGCCAAGATACTCTGGAGGGGGCGCAGGGCTATGGCTACACCTTC.

This sequence joins TRBV5-1 and TRBJ1-2, with 9 bases identical to TRBD1. The germline V gene has CDR1 SGHRS and CDR2 YFSETQ. V was clipped by 0 bases and J by 7 bases; unmatched bases: 16. This CDR3 is built from 18 residues. In nucleotides, the CDR3 is TGCGCCAGCAGCTTGGCGGGGGGGACCGGGACAGGGATTCCTGGCTACACCTTC. Its protein is CASSLAGGTGTGIPGYTF. Full variable domain (rest looked up from reference TRBV5-1 and TRBJ1-2): KAGVTQTPRYLIKTRGQQVTLSCSPISGHRSVSWYQQTPGQGLQFLFEYFSETQRNKGNFPGRFSGRQFSNSRSEMNVSTLELGDSALYLCASSLAGGTGTGIPGYTFGSGTRLTVV.

V and J are TRBV4-3 and TRBJ1-2; 9 nucleotides line up with TRBD1. Germline CDR1 reads LGHNA; CDR2 reads YSLEER. Trimming at V came to 3 bases and at J to 2 bases, leaving 4 bases not matched to a gene. The CDR3 sequence is 15 residues long. The chain's CDR3 is CASSQGTGRNYGYTF. The DNA for the CDR3 is TGCGCCAGCAGCCAGGGGACAGGGCGGAACTATGGCTACACCTTC.

The J gene is TRBJ2-1, the V gene TRBV1; no DNA check was done on the table's D call, TRBD2. TRBV1 is classified as a pseudogene. CDR3 size: 19 residues. CDR3 in DNA: TGCACCAGCAGCCAGGCCCAATCGGCGGGAGACGAGCCCTACAATGAGCAGTTCTTC. It yields the protein CTSSQAQSAGDEPYNEQFF.

The chain couples TRBV30 to TRBJ2-7; 8 bases agree with TRBD2. The CDR3 is 15 residues long. Looked up from germline, CDR1 is GTSNPN and CDR2 is SVGIG (reference sequence). Trimming cost V 1 base and J 2 bases; bases outside gene matches: 7. The CDR3 sequence is CAWSGQRESAYEQYV. The CDR3 coding sequence is TGTGCCTGGAGTGGGCAGCGGGAGAGCGCCTACGAGCAGTACGTC.

In its sample, this clone was seen once. The rearrangement uses TRBV27 and TRBJ1-1, with TRBD1 identical over 9 bases. The CDR3 is made up of 14 amino acids. Per germline, CDR1 MNHEY and CDR2 SMNVEV (reference sequence). V gave up 6 bases and J gave up 5 bases; unmatched junction bases: 7. CDR3: CASSFGTGSTEAFF. In DNA form, the CDR3 reads TGTGCCAGCAGCTTCGGGACAGGGTCTACTGAAGCTTTCTTT.

The rearrangement links TRBV7-9 to TRBJ1-1; D ambiguous. The CDR3 is 14 residues long. Deletions cut 5 bases from V and 2 bases from J, with 12 bases between. Germline CDR1 reads SEHNR; CDR2 reads FQNEAQ (reference sequence). CDR3 protein: CASSPTKANTEAFF. For the CDR3, the DNA is TGTGCCAGCAGCCCGACTAAGGCTAACACTGAAGCTTTCTTT.

This clone was picked up a small number of times. The chain links TRBV30 to TRBJ2-3, with 8 bases matching TRBD2. Germline V lookup: CDR1 GTSNPN, CDR2 SVGIG (reference sequence). The CDR3 loop spans 14 amino acids. V dropped 4 bases and J dropped 3; count of bases not matched to a gene: 6. The CDR3 is CAWKASGRTDTQYF. CDR3 bases: TGTGCCTGGAAGGCGAGCGGGAGAACAGATACGCAGTATTTT.

V is TRBV6-5 and J is TRBJ1-5; D remains ambiguous. Germline V gives CDR1 MNHEY, CDR2 SVGAGI. V lost 6 bases, J lost 0 bases, and 9 bases lay in between. This CDR3 comprises 14 residues. The CDR3 DNA reads TGTGCCAGCAGCCGGACTAATAGCAATCAGCCCCAGCATTTT. As protein: CASSRTNSNQPQHF.

V and J are TRBV29-1 and TRBJ2-3; 10 nucleotides agree with TRBD1. The V gene end was trimmed by 6 bases and the J gene end by 1 base; junction bases not matched to a gene: 13. CDR1 is SQVTM, CDR2 ANQGSEA, per germline. The CDR3 sequence is 17 residues long. DNA for the CDR3: TGCAGCGTAACGCCATTGACAGGGGGCTTCCGCACAGATACGCAGTATTTT. Translation: CSVTPLTGGFRTDTQYF.

This chain connects TRBV7-2 to TRBJ2-3, with D unclear. The CDR3 has 16 amino acids. The V end was cut by 1 base, the J end by 3 bases, with 14 bases between. Germline CDR1 is SGHTA and CDR2 is FQGNSA. CDR3 nucleotide sequence: TGTGCCAGCAGCTTAGTACTACTGTCTAGTACAGATACGCAGTATTTT. As protein: CASSLVLLSSTDTQYF.

The chain couples TRBV4-3 to TRBJ2-1; the match to TRBD2 covers 13 bases. The CDR3 runs 21 residues. Germline trimming cut 0 bases from V and 0 bases from J; bases unmatched to any gene: 11. CDR1 is LGHNA, CDR2 YSLEER, per germline. In nucleotides, the CDR3 is TGCGCCAGCAGCCAAGATTTTGGGGGACTAGCGGGAACCGTCTCCTACAATGAGCAGTTCTTC. It yields the protein CASSQDFGGLAGTVSYNEQFF.

This sequence joins TRBV19 and TRBJ1-1, with TRBD1 matching 8 bases. Germline V lookup: CDR1 LNHDA, CDR2 SQIVND (reference sequence). The CDR3 consists of 15 residues. Losses at the gene ends were 5 bases for V and 2 bases for J; bases not matched to a gene: 7. The CDR3 DNA is TGTGCCAGTAGTCAAAGACAGGGGATAAACACTGAAGCTTTCTTT. Encoded protein: CASSQRQGINTEAFF.

This chain joins TRBV6-6 and TRBJ2-5; possible D gene TRBD2, 5 bases. The J call could be wrong; TRBJ2-7 is a better fit for the DNA end. Germline CDR1 MNHNY, CDR2 SVGAGI (reference sequence). The CDR3 is 15 residues long. DNA for the CDR3: TGTGCCAGCAGTTACGCGAGCGGACCACCCTACGAGCAGTACTTC. Translation: CASSYASGPPYEQYF.

CDR3 DNA sequence: TGTGCCATCAGTGGGGCGGGGGAGGATCAGCCCCAGCATTTT. Translating gives CAISGAGEDQPQHF. The rearrangement links TRBV10-3 to TRBJ1-5; tentatively, D is TRBD1 (5 bases). The germline gives CDR1 ENHRY, CDR2 SYGVKD. With 4 bases removed from V and 5 bases from J, the gap between germline ends came to 12 bases. This CDR3 is built from 14 residues.

The V gene is TRBV7-3, the J gene TRBJ2-1, with 8 bases identical to TRBD2. Per germline, CDR1 SGHTA and CDR2 FQGTGA. This CDR3 contains 19 residues. The V segment lost 4 bases and the J segment 7 bases; nucleotides outside the gene matches: 21. The chain's CDR3 is CASSSTPPLVAGGRNEQFF. In nucleotides, the CDR3 is TGTGCCAGCAGCTCGACCCCCCCCTTGGTGGCGGGAGGTCGGAATGAGCAGTTCTTC.

This chain joins TRBV11-3 and TRBJ2-5; TRBD1 aligns across 7 bases. Germline-derived CDR1 and CDR2 are SGHNT and YENEEA. The CDR3 runs 14 residues. Trimming took 5 bases from V and 5 from J; bases not matched to a gene: 8. CDR3 DNA: TGTGCCAGCAGCCTAAAACAGGGGCGGGAGACCCAGTACTTC. It translates to CASSLKQGRETQYF.

The gene calls are TRBV5-1 and TRBJ1-1, with 8 bases lining up with TRBD1. Germline V gene lookup returns CDR1 SGHRS and CDR2 YFSETQ. The length of the CDR3 is 17 residues. V trimming: 0 bases; J trimming: 3 bases; junction bases outside the gene matches: 10. This CDR3 reads CASSLGVLQGADTEAFF. CDR3 sequence (DNA): TGCGCCAGCAGCTTGGGGGTCCTCCAGGGGGCCGACACTGAAGCTTTCTTT.

This chain uses TRBV7-2 with TRBJ1-5; D is uncertain. Trimming shortened V by 3 bases and J by 3 bases, and 9 bases separated the two germline ends. The CDR3 totals 14 residues. The V gene's germline CDR1 is SGHTA and CDR2 FQGNSA. Here the CDR3 DNA reads TGTGCCAGCAGCTTGTTCGGTGTCAATCAGCCCCAGCATTTT. The encoded protein is CASSLFGVNQPQHF.

The rearrangement links TRBV28 to TRBJ2-1; 12 positions match TRBD1. The CDR3 spans 15 residues. Germline assignment: CDR1 MDHEN and CDR2 SYDVKM. The ends lost 5 bases at V and 9 bases at J; junction bases unmatched: 8. The CDR3 DNA reads as TGTGCCAGCAGTCAAACGGGACAGGGGGCGGGTGAGCAGTTCTTC. Translated, it gives CASSQTGQGAGEQFF. Based on the CDR3 plus reference TRBV28 and TRBJ2-1, the full variable domain is DVKVTQSSRYLVKRTGEKVFLECVQDMDHENMFWYRQDPGLGLRLIYFSYDVKMKEKGDIPEGYSVSREKKERFSLILESASTNQTSMYLCASSQTGQGAGEQFFGPGTRLTVL.

The chain combines TRBV6-1 with TRBJ2-1, with D perhaps TRBD1 (5 bases). CDR3 length: 14 residues. V lost 1 base, J lost 3 bases, and 7 bases lay in between. Germline V gene sequence: CDR1 MNHNS, CDR2 SASEGT. The CDR3 sequence is CASSEGQGYNEQFF. The CDR3 DNA reads as TGTGCCAGCAGTGAAGGGCAGGGCTACAATGAGCAGTTCTTC.

The V gene is TRBV5-1, the J gene TRBJ2-7; weak D call: TRBD2 (6 bases). The CDR3 totals 16 residues. V was trimmed by 3 bases and J by 2 bases, leaving 18 bases between them. From germline, CDR1 is SGHRS and CDR2 YFSETQ. This CDR3 is CASSSWERALTYEQYV. The CDR3 nucleotides are TGCGCCAGCAGCTCCTGGGAGCGGGCCCTAACCTACGAGCAGTACGTC.

The chain couples TRBV28 to TRBJ1-5; TRBD1 matches 8 bases. J was trimmed by 0 bases and V by 1 base; bases with no gene match: 5. Germline V lookup: CDR1 MDHEN, CDR2 SYDVKM. The CDR3 is 17 residues long. The CDR3 sequence: CASSLYGTGLSNQPQHF. CDR3 sequence (DNA): TGTGCCAGCAGTTTATATGGGACAGGACTTAGCAATCAGCCCCAGCATTTT.

The V and J genes are TRBV28 and TRBJ2-7; 7 bases are a match to TRBD2. The CDR3 extends over 15 amino acids. The V gene end was trimmed by 5 bases and the J gene end by 9 bases; junction bases not matched to a gene: 16. Germline V gene data show CDR1 as MDHEN and CDR2 as SYDVKM. The CDR3 here is CASSGTASGPVGQYF. The CDR3 DNA follows: TGTGCCAGCAGTGGAACGGCTAGCGGCCCTGTCGGGCAGTACTTC. The variable domain in full, with the rest retrieved from reference TRBV28 and TRBJ2-7, is DVKVTQSSRYLVKRTGEKVFLECVQDMDHENMFWYRQDPGLGLRLIYFSYDVKMKEKGDIPEGYSVSREKKERFSLILESASTNQTSMYLCASSGTASGPVGQYFGPGTRLTVT.

This clone occurred once. This rearrangement joins TRBV29-1 to TRBJ1-1; 10 bases are shared with TRBD1. Germline V gene data show CDR1 as SQVTM and CDR2 as ANQGSEA. CDR3 length: 13 residues. V lost 6 bases and J lost 4; bases outside the gene matches: 5. DNA for the CDR3: TGCAGCGTAACGGGACAGGGGCTCACTGAAGCTTTCTTT. Its protein is CSVTGQGLTEAFF. The entire variable domain, with the rest obtained from reference TRBV29-1 and TRBJ1-1, is as follows: SAVISQKPSRDICQRGTSLTIQCQVDSQVTMMFWYRQQPGQSLTLIATANQGSEATYESGFVIDKFPISRPNLTFSTLTVSNMSPEDSSIYLCSVTGQGLTEAFFGQGTRLTVV.